The 12 T cell receptor beta chains below come from one sample, sequenced in a study of blood T cell repertoires in COVID-19. Generated by immunoSEQ multiplex PCR, the TCRdb table keeps only in-frame clones and is missing some. The repertoire holds approximately 200,000 clones, with 75% to 90% as singletons. Sequencing was done on a sample of PBMCs or T cells enriched from blood (not recorded which). The receptor set was obtained from a man aged 35 to 55 who had recovered from COVID-19.

This chain links TRBV30 with TRBJ1-3, with unresolved D. The CDR3 covers 12 residues. The V end was cut by 7 bases, the J end by 1 base, with 8 bases between. Germline assignment: CDR1 GTSNPN and CDR2 SVGIG (reference sequence). CDR3 in DNA: TGTGCCTCGAGCGGTTCTGGAAACACCATATATTTT. Translated, it gives CASSGSGNTIYF.

The chain carries TRBV21-1 and TRBJ2-3; no check of the table's D call, TRBD1, against the DNA was made. TRBV21-1 represents a pseudogene. The CDR3 contains 18 residues. The CDR3 DNA reads TGTGCCAGCCGACTTAACCGCCCAGGGACAGGGGGAACAGATACGCAGTATTTT. Protein: CASRLNRPGTGGTDTQYF.

V gene TRBV7-9 combines with J gene TRBJ2-1, with 7 bases lining up with TRBD2. Trimming at V came to 7 bases and at J to 9 bases, leaving 3 bases not matched to a gene. CDR3 length: 11 amino acids. CDR1 is SEHNR and CDR2 is FQNEAQ in the germline V gene (reference sequence). The CDR3 here is CASNLAAEQFF. CDR3 in DNA: TGTGCCAGCAACCTAGCGGCTGAGCAGTTCTTC.

The chain employs TRBV28 and TRBJ1-2; TRBD1 agrees at 8 bases. V lost 5 bases, J lost 0 bases, and 5 bases stayed unmatched. The CDR3 is 15 amino acids. The germline V gene has CDR1 MDHEN and CDR2 SYDVKM. The DNA for the CDR3 is TGTGCCAGCAGTACAGGGGGTAAAGCTAACTATGGCTACACCTTC. Protein: CASSTGGKANYGYTF.

The rearrangement links TRBV5-1 to TRBJ2-3; a possible D gene is TRBD2 (6 bases). Trimming cost V 3 bases and J 0 bases, with 14 bases left between them. The germline gives CDR1 SGHRS, CDR2 YFSETQ. There are 16 residues in the CDR3. This chain's CDR3 is CASSSGAGFSTDTQYF. The DNA of the CDR3 is TGCGCCAGCAGCTCCGGGGCGGGGTTTAGCACAGATACGCAGTATTTT.

This clone was found once. V is TRBV9 and J is TRBJ2-2, with D possibly being TRBD1 (6 bases). The germline gives CDR1 SGDLS, CDR2 YYNGEE. This CDR3 is 15 amino acids long. The ends were cut back, 0 bases at V and 4 bases at J, with 10 bases in the middle. The CDR3 coding sequence is TGTGCCAGCAGCGTAGTGGGGGCGAGCACCGGGGAGCTGTTTTTT. Its protein is CASSVVGASTGELFF.

This clone was counted a single time. This chain uses TRBV29-1 with TRBJ2-6; maybe TRBD2 (6 bases). The CDR3 covers 16 residues. Trimming shortened V by 5 bases and J by 4 bases, and 18 bases separated the two germline ends. The germline gives CDR1 SQVTM, CDR2 ANQGSEA. The DNA for the CDR3 is TGCAGCGTTCCCGGAGGGCACGCGTCCGGGGCCAACGTCCTGACTTTC. Amino acid sequence: CSVPGGHASGANVLTF.

The chain carries TRBV19 and TRBJ1-5; tentatively, D is TRBD1 (5 bases). V gave up 10 bases and J gave up 7 bases, with 14 bases separating them. Germline V gene data show CDR1 as LNHDA and CDR2 as SQIVND (reference sequence). The CDR3 totals 12 residues. CDR3 sequence: CATAQGGQPQHF. The CDR3 DNA reads TGTGCCACCGCCCAGGGAGGGCAGCCCCAGCATTTT.

This chain links TRBV18 with TRBJ2-1; 9 bases are a match to TRBD2. The germline gives CDR1 KGHSH, CDR2 LQKENI. There are 16 residues in the CDR3. J lost 3 bases, V lost 3 bases, and 6 bases had no gene match. In DNA, the CDR3 is TGTGCCAGCTCACCGGGCGGGAGGGCCGTCTACAATGAGCAGTTCTTC. It translates to CASSPGGRAVYNEQFF.

This chain uses TRBV19 with TRBJ2-7, with no clear D. Germline V gene sequence: CDR1 LNHDA, CDR2 SQIVND (reference sequence). The CDR3 runs to 13 residues. V dropped 4 bases and J dropped 3 bases, with 10 bases sitting between them. The chain's CDR3 is CASSTSSYYEQYF. CDR3 DNA: TGTGCCAGTAGTACTAGTTCTTACTACGAGCAGTACTTC. Complete variable domain (other parts from reference TRBV19 and TRBJ2-7): DGGITQSPKYLFRKEGQNVTLSCEQNLNHDAMYWYRQDPGQGLRLIYYSQIVNDFQKGDIAEGYSVSREKKESFPLTVTSAQKNPTAFYLCASSTSSYYEQYFGPGTRLTVT.

This clone was observed a single time. This chain links TRBV5-1 with TRBJ1-3; TRBD1 is a possible D gene (6 bases). Trimming stripped 4 bases from V and 0 bases from J, with 17 bases between. This CDR3 contains 17 residues. Germline assignment: CDR1 SGHRS and CDR2 YFSETQ. CDR3 nucleotides: TGCGCCAGCAGCGTGGCCCCACAGGGTAGCTCTGGAAACACCATATATTTT. Translating gives CASSVAPQGSSGNTIYF.

This chain uses TRBV5-1 with TRBJ1-1; D call uncertain. Germline assignment: CDR1 SGHRS and CDR2 YFSETQ. The CDR3 totals 13 residues. V lost 0 bases and J lost 5, with 8 bases in between. CDR3: CASSLVAQTEAFF. The CDR3 bases are TGCGCCAGCAGCTTGGTAGCGCAGACTGAAGCTTTCTTT.